The rows below give T cell receptor beta chains drawn from one sample of a study of early T cells in non-severe SARS-CoV-2 infection. TCRdb re-called the 5' RACE reads through MiXCR, storing one row per CDR3 protein. The sample records around 28,000 distinct CDR3 sequences, over 5% being singletons. The sequenced sample was whole blood. Receptors were obtained from an adult who was a healthcare worker with PCR-confirmed SARS-CoV-2 infection or an uninfected control (not recorded which). Both conserved end residues are part of each CDR3. Each record gives: CDR3 length, J gene, D gene, clone size, V gene, CDR3 DNA, CDR3 protein. The D gene is left open where the match is weak. Size tells how often a clone was seen (once, few, many) or the class of an expanded clone, and some rows leave it out.

>19|TRBJ2-6|NA|few|TRBV5-1
TGCGCCAGCAGCTTAGTAATTCAAAATCCCGTCTCTGGGGCCAACGTCCTGACTTTC
CASSLVIQNPVSGANVLTF
>15|TRBJ2-7|TRBD1|many|TRBV14
TGTGCCAGCAGCCAAGACCGGGACAGGGTCCACGAGCAGTACTTC
CASSQDRDRVHEQYF
>14|TRBJ1-1|NA|many|TRBV30
TGTGCCTGGAGTGTCGTCGCAGAGAACACTGAAGCTTTCTTT
CAWSVVAENTEAFF
>14|TRBJ2-5|NA|many|TRBV20-1
TGCAGTGCTAGAGTAGATGGGGCAGGAGAGACCCAGTACTTC
CSARVDGAGETQYF
>12|TRBJ1-5|NA|many|TRBV2
TGTGCCAGTCTGGGAGATGGTCAGCCCCAGCATTTT
CASLGDGQPQHF
>13|TRBJ2-7|TRBD1|NA|TRBV2
TGTGCCAGCAGTAGACAGGGGGTAGGCGAGCAGTACTTC
CASSRQGVGEQYF
>14|TRBJ2-5|TRBD1|few|TRBV3-1
TGTGCCAGCAGCCCGGACAGGGGCCAAGAGACCCAGTACTTC
CASSPDRGQETQYF
>13|TRBJ1-3|NA|NA|TRBV12-3/TRBV12-4
TGTGCCAGCAGTCAGAACTCTGGAAACACCATATATTTT
CASSQNSGNTIYF
>14|TRBJ1-1|NA|many|TRBV29-1
TGCAGCGTTGGGGGGCAGGGAAGGGGCACTGAAGCTTTCTTT
CSVGGQGRGTEAFF
>15|TRBJ2-7|TRBD2|NA|TRBV15
TGTGCCAGCGGGACGGGGACTAGCGGCTCCTACGAGCAGTACTTC
CASGTGTSGSYEQYF
>13|TRBJ2-2|NA|many|TRBV5-5
TGTGCCAGCAGCTTGGATCTGGGACGGGGGCTGTTTTTT
CASSLDLGRGLFF
>16|TRBJ2-1|TRBD2|many|TRBV6-5
TGTGCCAGCAGTACCCCAACTAGCGGGAGTAATCGGGAGCAGTTCTTC
CASSTPTSGSNREQFF
>18|TRBJ1-1|TRBD1|many|TRBV19
TGTGCCAGCCTAGGAGGCGGGACAGGGCTTCCAGGGTACACTGAAGCTTTCTTT
CASLGGGTGLPGYTEAFF
>17|TRBJ2-3|NA|many|TRBV28
TGTGCCAGCAGTTTGTTCCTCAGGGGGGGCCTAACAGATACGCAGTATTTT
CASSLFLRGGLTDTQYF
>13|TRBJ1-2|NA|many|TRBV30
TGTGCCTGGAGTCCCTCGCAGACCTATGGCTACACCTTC
CAWSPSQTYGYTF
>14|TRBJ2-7|TRBD2|many|TRBV6-1
TGTGCCAGCAGACTAGCGTATAGCTCCTACGAGCAGTACTTC
CASRLAYSSYEQYF
>15|TRBJ2-1|TRBD2|NA|TRBV12-3/TRBV12-4
TGTGCCACATCGAGCGGGGGGGTTTCCTACAATGAGCAGTTCTTC
CATSSGGVSYNEQFF
>13|TRBJ2-1|NA|NA|TRBV2
TGTGCCAGCAGTCGGAGCTCCTACAATGAGCAGTTCTTC
CASSRSSYNEQFF
>12|TRBJ1-2|NA|many|TRBV6-5
TGTGCCAGCTCGGACAGTTTCTATGGCTACACCTTC
CASSDSFYGYTF
>16|TRBJ2-1|TRBD2|NA|TRBV12-3/TRBV12-4
TGTGCCAGCAGAAAAGCTAGACTAGCGCTACACAATGAGCAGTTCTTC
CASRKARLALHNEQFF
>16|TRBJ2-5|NA|NA|TRBV15
TGTGCCACCAGCAGAGAAAGGGCCATACCCCAAGAGACCCAGTACTTC
CATSRERAIPQETQYF
>17|TRBJ2-3|TRBD2|few|TRBV10-1
TGCGCCAGCAGTGAGATGGGACTAGCGGGGGGCACAGATACGCAGTATTTT
CASSEMGLAGGTDTQYF
>12|TRBJ2-3|NA|many|TRBV12-3/TRBV12-4
TGTGCCAGCAGTTTAGCTGGGGATACGCAGTATTTT
CASSLAGDTQYF
>14|TRBJ2-3|NA|many|TRBV29-1
TGCAGCGTCGGGGAAGGGGGAGTCACAGATACGCAGTATTTT
CSVGEGGVTDTQYF
>11|TRBJ2-1|NA|medium-sized|TRBV30
TGTGCCTGGAGTGTACGGAACTCGCCGTTCTTC
CAWSVRNSPFF
>13|TRBJ2-3|NA|few|TRBV7-3
TGTGCCAGCAGCCCCTCCAGCACAGATACGCAGTATTTT
CASSPSSTDTQYF
>14|TRBJ2-7|TRBD1|few|TRBV30
TGTGCCTGGAGTGTGGGGAATTCCGGGACAGGGTCGGAGTTC
CAWSVGNSGTGSEF
>16|TRBJ1-2|TRBD1|NA|TRBV7-9
TGTGCCAGCAGCACTCGAGGACAGGTAGAACTCTATGGCTACACCTTC
CASSTRGQVELYGYTF
>15|TRBJ2-1|NA|few|TRBV30
TGTGCCTGGAACCTGGGGCTAGTTGGTCGGAATGAGCAGTTCTTC
CAWNLGLVGRNEQFF
>15|TRBJ2-5|NA|few|TRBV2
TGTGCCAGCACTCTACAGACAGGAGGCGGAGAGACCCAGTACTTC
CASTLQTGGGETQYF
>15|TRBJ1-2|TRBD1|few|TRBV12-3/TRBV12-4
TGTGCCAGCAGGCGGACAGGGGTAACTAACTATGGCTACACCTTC
CASRRTGVTNYGYTF
>15|TRBJ1-2|NA|many|TRBV16
TGTGCCAGCAGCCAACAGGGTACCACTAACTATGGCTACACCTTC
CASSQQGTTNYGYTF
>12|TRBJ1-1|NA|many|TRBV10-1
TGCGCCAGCAGTGAAGACAACACTGAAGCTTTCTTT
CASSEDNTEAFF
>16|TRBJ1-5|TRBD1|many|TRBV28
TGTGCCAGCAGTTTAGCAGGGGGCTGGAGCAATCAGCCCCAGCATTTT
CASSLAGGWSNQPQHF
>17|TRBJ2-3|NA|medium-sized|TRBV19
TGTGCCACCGCTGATGACAGGAGACAATCTAGCACAGATACGCAGTATTTT
CATADDRRQSSTDTQYF
>14|TRBJ2-1|TRBD1|NA|TRBV18
TGTGCCAGCTCACCCGGGACAGGTGCGAATGAGCAGTTCTTC
CASSPGTGANEQFF
>11|TRBJ1-1|NA|many|TRBV30
TGTGCCTGGCGACCCCAGACCGAAGCTTTCTTT
CAWRPQTEAFF
>11|TRBJ2-7|NA|many|TRBV7-4
TGTGCCAGCAGCTTAGTGGGGGAGCAGTACTTC
CASSLVGEQYF
>14|TRBJ1-5|TRBD1|many|TRBV28
TGTGCCAGCAGTCTTACAGGGGGGGATCAGCCCCAGCATTTT
CASSLTGGDQPQHF
>12|TRBJ2-7|NA|NA|TRBV2
TGTGCCAGCCGGCGGGCCACCTACGAGCAGTACTTC
CASRRATYEQYF